Listed here are 21 T cell receptor beta chains from one sample, sequenced in a study of blood T cell repertoires in COVID-19. The method was immunoSEQ multiplex PCR; TCRdb's version includes in-frame clones alone and lacks a portion of them. Among roughly 160,000 clones listed, 79% were seen once. The sequencing input was PBMCs or T cells enriched from blood (not recorded which). These receptors came from a woman between 70 and 85 years old in a cohort exposed to, infected with or recovered from COVID-19 (not recorded which).

The V and J genes are TRBV5-6 and TRBJ2-3, with D possibly being TRBD2 (5 bases). The CDR3 is 14 residues long. Trimming shortened V by 0 bases and J by 4 bases, and 9 bases separated the two germline ends. Germline CDR1 is SGHDT and CDR2 is YYEEEE. CDR3: CASSLAGGADTQYF. CDR3 DNA: TGTGCCAGCAGCTTGGCAGGAGGAGCAGATACGCAGTATTTT.

The V call is TRBV6-5, the J call TRBJ2-7, with 15 bases matching TRBD2. V lost 10 bases, J lost 3 bases, and 7 bases stayed unmatched. Germline CDR1 and CDR2: MNHEY and SVGAGI. This CDR3 region has 15 residues. CDR3 sequence reads: CANRGLAGGLYEQYF. For the CDR3, the DNA is TGTGCCAACAGGGGACTAGCGGGAGGCCTCTACGAGCAGTACTTC.

The J gene is TRBJ1-1, the V gene TRBV5-6, with D perhaps matching TRBD1 (6 bases). V was pared by 0 bases and J by 2 bases, with 8 bases between. CDR3 size: 14 residues. Germline V gives CDR1 SGHDT, CDR2 YYEEEE. The CDR3 spells CASSLGGPNTEAFF. As DNA, the CDR3 is TGTGCCAGCAGCTTGGGGGGGCCCAACACTGAAGCTTTCTTT.

The chain couples TRBV28 to TRBJ2-7, with 8 bases that match TRBD2. This CDR3 has 16 amino acids. Trimming cost V 5 bases and J 5 bases; bases outside gene matches: 14. Germline V lookup: CDR1 MDHEN, CDR2 SYDVKM. For the CDR3, the DNA is TGTGCCAGCAGTACGGTGGGGAGCGGACTAGCCGACGAGCAGTACTTC. Its translation is CASSTVGSGLADEQYF. Drawing the rest from reference TRBV28 and TRBJ2-7, the complete variable domain is DVKVTQSSRYLVKRTGEKVFLECVQDMDHENMFWYRQDPGLGLRLIYFSYDVKMKEKGDIPEGYSVSREKKERFSLILESASTNQTSMYLCASSTVGSGLADEQYFGPGTRLTVT.

This clone has just a few counts. J is TRBJ1-6 and V is TRBV7-2; no clear D gene. This CDR3 has 13 residues. Trimming stripped 4 bases from V and 4 bases from J, with 5 bases between. Germline-derived CDR1 and CDR2 are SGHTA and FQGNSA. The CDR3 nucleotides are TGTGCCAGCAGCTCCATGTATAATTCACCCCTCCACTTT. It encodes CASSSMYNSPLHF.

This clone has only one observation. The V call is TRBV5-1, the J call TRBJ1-3; 9 bases are a match to TRBD1. The CDR3 consists of 17 residues. V shed 2 bases and J 0 bases; nucleotides not matched to a gene: 6. Germline CDR1 SGHRS, CDR2 YFSETQ. In DNA, the CDR3 is TGCGCCAGCAGCTTCGGACAGGGGACATTCTCTGGAAACACCATATATTTT. Amino acid sequence: CASSFGQGTFSGNTIYF.

This clone showed up just once. The chain couples TRBV7-8 to TRBJ2-2, with TRBD1 matching 9 bases. V dropped 8 bases and J dropped 0; count of bases not matched to a gene: 4. The CDR3 extends over 15 amino acids. Germline V gene data show CDR1 as SGHVS and CDR2 as FQNEAQ. The CDR3 coding sequence is TGTGCCAGCCGACGACAGGGGGCGAACACCGGGGAGCTGTTTTTT. Translated, it gives CASRRQGANTGELFF.

The chain uses TRBV28 and TRBJ2-1, with D perhaps matching TRBD2 (6 bases). V lost 6 bases to trimming and J lost 10 bases, with 19 bases between them. Germline V gives CDR1 MDHEN, CDR2 SYDVKM. The CDR3 consists of 14 residues. CDR3 sequence reads: CASRTGTLAGEQFF. For the CDR3, the DNA is TGTGCCAGCAGGACCGGGACTCTCGCGGGGGAGCAGTTCTTC.

V is TRBV28 and J is TRBJ1-2; 8 bases map to TRBD1. CDR1 and CDR2 (germline): MDHEN, SYDVKM. V lost 6 bases and J lost 5; bases outside the gene matches: 5. The CDR3 loop spans 13 amino acids. CDR3 in DNA: TGTGCCAGCAGCACAACAGGGGGTTATGGCTACACCTTC. Encoded protein: CASSTTGGYGYTF.

The gene calls are TRBV19 and TRBJ2-4; 8 nucleotides agree with TRBD2. Germline CDR1 is LNHDA and CDR2 is SQIVND (reference sequence). The CDR3 totals 15 residues. Trimming took 4 bases from V and 5 from J; bases not matched to a gene: 7. As DNA, the CDR3 is TGTGCCAGTAGTACACGGACTAGCCCCCAAAACATTCAGTACTTC. This encodes CASSTRTSPQNIQYF.

The chain combines TRBV7-9 with TRBJ2-3; tentatively, D is TRBD2 (5 bases). V lost 1 base and J lost 10, with 18 bases in between. The germline V gene has CDR1 SEHNR and CDR2 FQNEAQ (reference sequence). The CDR3 contains 15 residues. CDR3 bases: TGTGCCAGCAGCTTAGGAGGGTCCCGTTTCGGTGCGCAGTATTTT. This codes for CASSLGGSRFGAQYF.

This chain links TRBV5-1 with TRBJ1-4; possibly TRBD1 for D (5 bases). Germline CDR1 is SGHRS and CDR2 is YFSETQ. The CDR3 sequence is 14 residues long. The V gene lost 3 bases and the J gene lost 9 bases, with 15 bases spanning the gap. CDR3 nucleotides: TGCGCCAGCAGCTGGGACTCAGTGGGGAAAAAACTGTTTTTT. Translating gives CASSWDSVGKKLFF. Drawing the rest from reference TRBV5-1 and TRBJ1-4, the complete variable domain is KAGVTQTPRYLIKTRGQQVTLSCSPISGHRSVSWYQQTPGQGLQFLFEYFSETQRNKGNFPGRFSGRQFSNSRSEMNVSTLELGDSALYLCASSWDSVGKKLFFGSGTQLSVL.

This CDR3 is CASSQGRRRGELFF. The CDR3 region has the DNA TGTGCCAGCAGCCAAGGGAGGCGTAGAGGGGAGCTGTTTTTT. The chain employs TRBV3-1 (or the pseudogene TRBV3-2) and TRBJ2-2; a weak D match, TRBD2 (5 bases). V was trimmed by 1 base and J by 8 bases, leaving 11 bases between them. This CDR3 is built from 14 residues. Germline CDR1 reads LGHDT; CDR2 reads YNNKEL (reference sequence).

This clone was found a few times. This chain connects TRBV6-1 to TRBJ2-5; maybe TRBD1 (6 bases). Germline CDR1 reads MNHNS; CDR2 reads SASEGT. The CDR3 totals 14 residues. Trimming removed 0 bases at V and 1 base at J, with 6 bases between. CDR3 coding DNA: TGTGCCAGCAGTGAAGCACAGGGCCAAGAGACCCAGTACTTC. Translated: CASSEAQGQETQYF.

The chain couples TRBV5-6 to TRBJ2-5; tentatively, D is TRBD2 (6 bases). This CDR3 is built from 14 residues. Trimming removed 0 bases from V and 4 bases from J, with 10 bases in between. Germline-derived CDR1 and CDR2 are SGHDT and YYEEEE. The CDR3 loop is CASSLAGLSETQYF. The CDR3 DNA is TGTGCCAGCAGCTTGGCGGGACTTTCAGAGACCCAGTACTTC.

The chain combines TRBV11-3 with TRBJ1-2, with 8 bases identical to TRBD1. The CDR3 is 17 residues long. Trimming removed 2 bases from V and 3 bases from J; junction bases left unmatched: 11. CDR1 SGHNT and CDR2 YENEEA come from the germline V gene. CDR3 nucleotide sequence: TGTGCCAGCAGCTTAACCGGGACAGGCCTCCCGGACTATGGCTACACCTTC. Amino acid sequence: CASSLTGTGLPDYGYTF.

This clone has just one count. The gene calls are TRBV2 and TRBJ2-3, with D perhaps matching TRBD2 (5 bases). Per the germline V gene, CDR1 is SNHLY and CDR2 is FYNNEI. Trimming removed 8 bases at V and 2 bases at J, with 11 bases between. The length of the CDR3 is 13 residues. In DNA, the CDR3 is TGTGCCAGCGAGGGCGGCAACACAGATACGCAGTATTTT. The encoded protein is CASEGGNTDTQYF.

V is TRBV6-5 and J is TRBJ1-2, with 8 bases fitting TRBD1. V dropped 6 bases and J dropped 0; count of bases not matched to a gene: 6. The CDR3 is made up of 15 amino acids. The germline V gene encodes CDR1 MNHEY and CDR2 SVGAGI. CDR3 nucleotide sequence: TGTGCCAGCAGGGACACAGGGGGACCTAACTATGGCTACACCTTC. Residues: CASRDTGGPNYGYTF.

The table lists this clone with a count of one. The CDR3 region is CASSLDSFYNEQFF. The CDR3 DNA sequence: TGTGCCAGCAGCTTGGACAGTTTCTACAATGAGCAGTTCTTC. V is TRBV5-4 and J is TRBJ2-1; D is unclear. The CDR3 contains 14 residues. V lost 0 bases and J lost 3, with 7 bases in between. Looked up from germline, CDR1 is SGHNT and CDR2 is YYREEE (reference sequence).

The chain carries TRBV7-9 and TRBJ2-1; D may be TRBD1 (5 bases). CDR1 is SEHNR and CDR2 is FQNEAQ in the germline V gene (reference sequence). With 6 bases removed from V and 7 bases from J, the gap between germline ends came to 10 bases. CDR3 length equals 12 residues. The CDR3 protein is CASSRQLNEQFF. The CDR3, as DNA: TGTGCCAGCAGTCGACAGTTAAATGAGCAGTTCTTC.

The chain links TRBV10-3 to TRBJ2-1; maybe TRBD2 (5 bases). The CDR3 length is 14 residues. The V end lost 2 bases, the J end lost 6 bases, and 11 bases lay between the germline ends. The germline gives CDR1 ENHRY, CDR2 SYGVKD. CDR3 amino acids: CAISEDRTVNEQFF. The CDR3 nucleotides are TGTGCCATCAGTGAGGACCGGACTGTCAATGAGCAGTTCTTC.